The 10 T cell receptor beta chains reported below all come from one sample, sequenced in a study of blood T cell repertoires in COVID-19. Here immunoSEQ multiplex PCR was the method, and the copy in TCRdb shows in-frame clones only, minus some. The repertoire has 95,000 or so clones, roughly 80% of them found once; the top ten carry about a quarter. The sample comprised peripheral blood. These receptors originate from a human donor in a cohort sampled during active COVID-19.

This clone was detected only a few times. This chain's CDR3 is CASASGTSVDTQYF. In DNA form, the CDR3 reads TGTGCCAGCGCGTCCGGGACTAGCGTAGATACGCAGTATTTT. V gene TRBV27 combines with J gene TRBJ2-3; 10 bases align to TRBD2. The junction had 7 bases not matched to a gene; V was cut back by 8 bases and J by 5 bases. The CDR3 sequence is 14 residues long. Germline V gene data show CDR1 as MNHEY and CDR2 as SMNVEV (reference sequence).

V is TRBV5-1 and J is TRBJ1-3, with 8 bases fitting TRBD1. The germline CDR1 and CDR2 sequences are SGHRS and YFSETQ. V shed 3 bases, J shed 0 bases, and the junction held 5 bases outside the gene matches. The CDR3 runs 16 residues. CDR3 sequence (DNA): TGCGCCAGCAGCTCAGGGACAGGACACTCTGGAAACACCATATATTTT. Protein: CASSSGTGHSGNTIYF.

DNA of the CDR3: TGTGCCAGCAGCTCTTACGGACAGGGAGAAGGATCACCCCTCCACTTT. Amino acid sequence: CASSSYGQGEGSPLHF. This chain uses TRBV11-2 with TRBJ1-6; TRBD1 aligns across 8 bases. V dropped 4 bases and J dropped 10; count of bases not matched to a gene: 12. The CDR3 is made up of 16 amino acids. Germline V gives CDR1 SGHAT, CDR2 FQNNGV.

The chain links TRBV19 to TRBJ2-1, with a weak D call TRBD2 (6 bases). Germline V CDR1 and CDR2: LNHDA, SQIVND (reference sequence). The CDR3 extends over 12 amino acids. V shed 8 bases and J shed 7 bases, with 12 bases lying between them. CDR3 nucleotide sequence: TGTGCCAGTTCCCCGCTAGCGAATGAGCAGTTCTTC. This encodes CASSPLANEQFF.

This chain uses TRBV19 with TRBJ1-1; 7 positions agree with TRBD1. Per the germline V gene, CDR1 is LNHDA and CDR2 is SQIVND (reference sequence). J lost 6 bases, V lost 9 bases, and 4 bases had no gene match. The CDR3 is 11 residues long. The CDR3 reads CARETGAEAFF. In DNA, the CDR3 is TGTGCCAGAGAAACAGGGGCTGAAGCTTTCTTT.

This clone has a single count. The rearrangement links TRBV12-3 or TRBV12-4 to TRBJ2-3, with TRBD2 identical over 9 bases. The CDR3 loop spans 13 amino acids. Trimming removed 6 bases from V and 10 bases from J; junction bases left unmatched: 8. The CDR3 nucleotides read TGTGCCAGCAGGTGGGGCGGGGGGGCTTCGCAGTATTTT. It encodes CASRWGGGASQYF.

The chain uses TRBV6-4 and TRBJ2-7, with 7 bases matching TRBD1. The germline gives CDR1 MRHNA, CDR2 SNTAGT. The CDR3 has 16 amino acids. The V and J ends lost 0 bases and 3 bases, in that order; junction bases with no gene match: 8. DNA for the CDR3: TGTGCCAGCAGTGACTCCCCGGACAGGATCGGCTACGAGCAGTACTTC. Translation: CASSDSPDRIGYEQYF.

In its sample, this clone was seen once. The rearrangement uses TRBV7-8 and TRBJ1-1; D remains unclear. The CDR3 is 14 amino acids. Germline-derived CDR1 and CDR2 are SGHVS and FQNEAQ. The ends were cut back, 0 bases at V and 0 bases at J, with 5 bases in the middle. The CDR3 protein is CASSLARLNTEAFF. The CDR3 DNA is TGTGCCAGCAGCTTAGCGAGGTTGAACACTGAAGCTTTCTTT. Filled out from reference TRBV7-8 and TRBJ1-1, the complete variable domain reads GAGVSQSPRYKVAKRGQDVALRCDPISGHVSLFWYQQALGQGPEFLTYFQNEAQLDKSGLPSDRFFAERPEGSVSTLKIQRTQQEDSAVYLCASSLARLNTEAFFGQGTRLTVV.

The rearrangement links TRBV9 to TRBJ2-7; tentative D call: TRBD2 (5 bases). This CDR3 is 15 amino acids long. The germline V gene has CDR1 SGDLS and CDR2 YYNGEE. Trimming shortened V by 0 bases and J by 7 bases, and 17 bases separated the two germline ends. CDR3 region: CASSVAPNEGLEQYF. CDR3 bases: TGTGCCAGCAGCGTAGCACCAAATGAGGGTTTGGAGCAGTACTTC.

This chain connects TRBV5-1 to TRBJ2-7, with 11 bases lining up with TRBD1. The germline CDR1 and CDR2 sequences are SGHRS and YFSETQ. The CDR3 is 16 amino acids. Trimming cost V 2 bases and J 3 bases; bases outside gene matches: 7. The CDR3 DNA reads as TGCGCCAGCAGCTTAAATTGGGACAGGGGGTTCTACGAGCAGTACTTC. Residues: CASSLNWDRGFYEQYF. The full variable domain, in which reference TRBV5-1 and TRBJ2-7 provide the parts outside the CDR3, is KAGVTQTPRYLIKTRGQQVTLSCSPISGHRSVSWYQQTPGQGLQFLFEYFSETQRNKGNFPGRFSGRQFSNSRSEMNVSTLELGDSALYLCASSLNWDRGFYEQYFGPGTRLTVT.